This TCR beta chain was identified during a study of cytomegalovirus exposure and HLA in healthy donors. The CDR3 extends over 15 amino acids. Germline CDR1 and CDR2: SGDLS and YYNGEE. Deletions cut 0 bases from V and 7 bases from J, with 17 bases between. In regard to this clone: The antigen is undetermined.

The study, taken as a whole, reports: A list of around 150 TCR beta chains associated with cytomegalovirus was given. There were some public TCRs occurring in many donors, but most TCR sequences were rare.

This table comes from immunoSEQ multiplex PCR, and its TCRdb copy is limited to in-frame clones, with some not included. This table has 80,000 to 90,000 clones, roughly 96% appearing once. The approximately 120-subject validation cohort, separate from the roughly 670-subject first cohort, included the donors. The source is a young man in good health and CMV-seronegative. The chain recombines TRBV9 with TRBJ2-7; weak D call: TRBD2 (6 bases). Source material: PBMCs. The CDR3 nucleotides are TGTGCCAGCAGCGTAGGGGACTCCTTTGGAGGAGAGCAGTACTTC. Protein sequence: CASSVGDSFGGEQYF.